This TCR beta chain was captured by sequencing in a study of blood T cell repertoires in COVID-19. The overall study: Acute-phase and convalescent COVID-19 samples originated in the United States, Italy and Spain. From T cells, B-cell-depleted T cells, or PBMCs came the material, which was cDNA or gDNA.

Source study methods: Researchers report that nucleated cell counts were estimated from reference gene primer amplification. TCRdb keeps only in-frame clones here, not all; method: immunoSEQ multiplex PCR. That table is the source of V, J and clone size, and D and trimming were worked out from the DNA. This sample has 150,000 to 200,000 clones, with around 87% found just once. The sequence was collected from a woman older than 75 in a cohort sampled during active or convalescent COVID-19. What was sequenced was peripheral blood.

The DNA for the CDR3 is TGTGCCAGCAGCTTGTCGACAGGGGGGATTATACGGGAAAAACTGTTTTTT. Amino acids: CASSLSTGGIIREKLFF. This chain uses TRBV5-5 with TRBJ1-4; TRBD1 matches at 9 bases. Germline CDR1 SGHKS, CDR2 YYEKEE (reference sequence). Trimming at V came to 1 base and at J to 8 bases, leaving 12 bases not matched to a gene. CDR3 length: 17 residues.